This TCR beta chain derives from a study of cytomegalovirus exposure and HLA in healthy donors (dated by TCRdb to between 2016 and 2019). For the study in its entirety: An earlier analysis of 550 to 700 of the donors reported more than 250 Gb of sequence data and some 120 million unique TCR beta sequences from 150 million to 200 million T cells. Roughly 300 gigabases of sequencing data and around 90 million unique TCR sequences made up an early release that covered under 750 HLA-typed donors. Among the roughly 400 genotyped donors, around 81% belonged to the genetic ancestry cluster associated with self-reported Caucasian donors. The aim of the study was to test whether cataloging public T cell receptors could identify signatures of past pathogen exposure. The study used immunosequencing to profile the T cell repertoires of approximately 630 subjects and linked those repertoires to cytomegalovirus serostatus. In addition to the first cohort of roughly 670 subjects, a separate validation cohort of around 110 different subjects was used. High-throughput TCR immunosequencing, statistical association of individual TCRs with disease status, and machine learning were combined to predict cytomegalovirus infection status. A later analysis re-analyzed previously published TCR beta repertoires from 500 to 700 donors and added high-resolution HLA genotyping to study TCR occurrence patterns. In the later analysis, no new phenotypic data were used to find candidate immune exposures; instead, reliance was placed on TCR beta sequences and their occurrence across donors. In an earlier analysis of roughly 600 of the donors, high-throughput TCR beta sequencing was used to judge whether each TCR beta V gene segment behaved as functional or pseudogenic. Donor age, sex, ethnicity and CMV serostatus were compiled alongside the repertoire data. A later genetic analysis used genome-wide SNP genotypes for 398 of the 666 donors, treating that subset as a discovery cohort. All discovery cohort repertoires had been generated on a single sequencing platform. HLA typing included class I and class II loci at four-digit resolution. Typing coverage varied by locus: about 629-630 donors for A, B, C, DRB1 and DQB1; approximately 560 for DQA1; about 570 for DPA1; around 450 for DPB1. Roughly 5 DR-DQ haplotypes were handled as single units for association and clustering, since linkage in the cohort was strong. Among some 400 genotyped donors of the cohort, an average of about 240,000 unique TCR beta nucleotide sequences were sequenced per donor, roughly 20% of them non-productive. Results and caveats for the whole study, not just this receptor: In a later analysis, HLA-associated TCR beta chains were found to be more clonally expanded and to have lower generation probabilities than equally common non-associated chains. Immune exposure information for the cohort was limited to CMV serostatus. A later genetic analysis associated a missense DCLRE1C variant with V-gene and J-gene trimming of TCR beta chains, and an independent cohort replicated the association. Across donors, most TCR sequences were observed very rarely, whereas some public TCRs were present in many individuals. In a later genetic analysis, fewer N-insertions in productive TCRs were reported among donors in an Asian-associated ancestry cluster than the approximately 710-donor mean. The authors suggested that the approach could potentially be generalized to other disease states and immunological phenotypes. In this cohort, only TCR beta chains were sequenced, and detectable features were limited by the absence of alpha or paired-chain data. Three of the identified cytomegalovirus-associated TCR beta chains were confirmed in vitro to be specific for cytomegalovirus antigens. A cluster of highly shared sequence variants was judged likely to be a technical artifact of the sequencing pipeline. Because counts were too low, roughly 18 rarely observed V segments, including chromosome 9 orphons, were left out of the earlier analysis of some 640 of the donors. A later analysis reported that several top co-occurrence clusters appeared linked to parvovirus B19, influenza, CMV and Epstein-Barr virus. According to a later analysis, TCR association rates differed among HLA loci, with DRB1 alleles showing the most associated TCRs and HLA-C alleles showing the fewest. Roughly uniform sequencing depth across donors was assumed in presence/absence analyses, although this assumption may not hold. A later analysis associated 15,000 or so TCR beta sequences with specific HLA alleles at a false discovery rate of 0.05. Linkage disequilibrium might explain the correlated functional status among segregating V segments, but an unknown experimental factor could not be ruled out. A further reported finding was that TCR beta sequences accurately predicted the HLA-A and HLA-B alleles for most subjects in the first cohort. A total of roughly 160 TCR beta chains were listed by the study as associated with cytomegalovirus. Because some donors lacked HLA typing at each locus, the association tests relied only on the typed subset. Assigning TCR associations to individual alleles was difficult when HLA alleles, especially DR and DQ, strongly co-occurred. An earlier analysis of around 600 of the donors showed that most TCR beta V segments appeared in productive rearrangements either about 87% or about 30% of the time, which broadly matched IMGT annotations. Some IMGT-functional V segments, including TRBV6-2 and TRBV6-3, could not be distinguished by the 87-base-pair reads and were therefore excluded. Most CMV-associated TCR beta chains appeared to be HLA-restricted in a later analysis, and the HLA associations seemed to be driven largely by CMV exposure. The classifier was reported to diagnose cytomegalovirus status with high specificity and sensitivity in both the original cohort and the validation cohort.

The library relied on the immunoSEQ multiplex PCR assay. A mixture of 60 forward primers for TCR Vbeta segments and 13 reverse primers for TCR Jbeta segments was used in the multiplex PCR. The CDR3 region of rearranged TCR beta genes was amplified from genomic DNA by a multiplex PCR assay. The amplified TCR beta libraries were sequenced on the Illumina HiSeq System as 87-base-pair reads. The study's processing was this. In a later analysis, approximately 74 million unique TCR beta chains were counted across the approximately 670 repertoires, and roughly 10 million of these chains were shared by at least two donors. To remove PCR and sequencing errors, raw reads were error-corrected and collapsed into unique sequences using a nearest-neighbor algorithm that merged closely related sequences. CDR3 sequences were aligned to IMGT reference sequences to assign V, D and J gene segments. Each retained sequence needed at least a six-nucleotide match to both a V gene segment and a J gene segment. Rearrangements were called productive when the CDR3 lacked stop codons and stayed in frame with V and J; all others were non-productive. Following IMGT convention, CDR3 was defined as the stretch from the second conserved V-encoded cysteine up to the conserved J-encoded phenylalanine. Sequences without an unambiguous match to a single V gene segment were excluded from the earlier analysis of a few hundred of the donors. An earlier analysis of over 450 of the donors classified V segments as functional when productive rearrangements were above 56.7% and as segregating when the standard deviation between donors was above 5%. To diagnose cytomegalovirus status from the catalog of TCR beta chain sequences, a statistical classification framework was built. V and J gene assignment, in a later analysis, came from comparing TCR nucleotide sequences with IMGT/GENE-DB human TR gene sequences. A later analysis assigned CDR3 sequences and most-parsimonious VDJ recombination scenarios with the TCRdist pipeline. In a later analysis, each TCR beta chain was defined by its CDR3 amino acid sequence together with its V-gene family, and reads lacking a unique V-gene family were excluded. A later analysis removed several hundred highly shared, low-generation-probability nucleotide sequences to deal with suspected cross-contamination and a sequencing artifact. In a later analysis, a clonal expansion index for each public chain was calculated from normalized within-repertoire ranks of inferred template counts. Generation probabilities in a later analysis came from a VDJ recombination model fitted to out-of-frame rearrangements, and those results were checked against IGoR. In a later analysis, hypergeometric tests were used to score TCR-TCR, TCR-HLA and TCR-CMV co-occurrence, with a repertoire-size bias correction applied to TCR pairs. False discovery rates were estimated in a later analysis by permuting HLA or CMV assignments 20 times. In a later analysis, co-occurring TCRs were grouped with DBSCAN, and TCRdist sequence similarity was added when clustering was performed within HLA-allele-positive subsets. For co-occurrence clustering, repertoires with fewer than 30,000 or more than 120,000 public chains were excluded, along with several repertoires with anomalous nucleotide sharing. As stored in TCRdb, this immuneACCESS dataset retains in-frame rearrangements with V and J assigned. A fraction of the clones does not appear; measured against another copy, unresolved V genes explain less than half of the discrepancy, and the remainder lacks a known reason. V, J and clone size are taken as reported in that table, and D and trimming were inferred from the DNA itself. This sample gives under 200,000 clones in total; almost 80% of them show up just once. The biggest ten clones account for about 1.3% of the sample.

This clone came up a few times. Its antigen remains undetermined. Base qualities are not provided; no much larger clone lies one nucleotide away. Taken from the germline V gene, the CDR1 and CDR2 loops are SGHDT and YYEEEE. Spanning cysteine to phenylalanine, the CDR3 consists of 14 amino acids. Only the CDR3 DNA stays, 42 bases, in frame from base 1. Ends trimmed: V by 2 bases, J by 9 bases; bases unmatched to a gene: 10. The cohort consisted of 600 to 700 healthy bone marrow donors. At the time of sampling, every cohort member was nominally healthy, though immune exposures that went unrecorded were likely present. The donor was CMV seronegative and belonged to the group of 320 or so seronegative cohort members. Every donor gave a peripheral blood sample, and the peripheral blood mononuclear cells from that sample were used for TCR beta sequencing. Genomic DNA extraction from the blood cell samples was performed with the Qiagen DNeasy Blood Extraction Kit.

This TCR came from a man aged 25-45 years in good health and CMV-seronegative. In this chain, TRBV5-6 is recombined with TRBJ2-7; 8 of the junction bases match TRBD1. The sequenced material came from PBMCs. The CDR3: CASSFRGRGLGQYF. Read as DNA, the sequence is TGTGCCAGCAGCTTCCGCGGCAGGGGGCTAGGGCAGTACTTC.